Listed below are T cell receptor beta chains from one sample, sequenced in a study of blood T cell repertoires in COVID-19. Sequencing used immunoSEQ multiplex PCR; TCRdb keeps in-frame clones, though not all of them. The sample lists 150,000 or so clones, about 80% occurring once. The source material was peripheral blood. These receptor sequences come from a woman over 75 with acute or convalescent COVID-19. Each CDR3 is given with its conserved first and last residue. D genes are given only for firm matches. Only part of the rows carry a size: once, few, many, or a class if the clone is expanded.

len	j_gene	abundance	v_gene	d_gene	CDR3aa	CDR3nt
15	TRBJ2-1	.	TRBV14	.	CASSQVPTEYNEQFF	TGTGCCAGCAGCCAAGTCCCGACAGAATACAATGAGCAGTTCTTC
15	TRBJ2-1	.	TRBV6-5	.	CASSQTGNSYNEQFF	TGTGCCAGCAGCCAAACAGGGAACTCCTACAATGAGCAGTTCTTC
15	TRBJ2-7	.	TRBV2	.	CASRDTGTTTYEQYF	TGTGCCAGCAGAGACACCGGGACAACCACCTACGAGCAGTACTTC
14	TRBJ1-5	.	TRBV10-3	.	CAIRATGRDQPQHF	TGTGCCATCAGGGCTACAGGGCGCGATCAGCCCCAGCATTTT
16	TRBJ1-6	.	TRBV9	.	CASSVSSVSYNSPLHF	TGTGCCAGCAGCGTCTCTTCAGTTTCCTATAATTCACCCCTCCACTTT
15	TRBJ1-5	few	TRBV27	TRBD1	CASSKQGYSNQPQHF	TGTGCCAGCAGTAAACAGGGGTATAGCAATCAGCCCCAGCATTTT
19	TRBJ1-3	.	TRBV27	TRBD1	CASSPRTQGSWGSGNTIYF	TGTGCCAGCAGTCCGCGTACACAGGGGTCGTGGGGCTCTGGAAACACCATATATTTT
14	TRBJ1-4	.	TRBV7-8	TRBD1	CASSSGGWVEKLFF	TGTGCCAGCAGCTCAGGGGGGTGGGTTGAAAAACTGTTTTTT
15	TRBJ1-2	.	TRBV5-1	TRBD1	CASSPEQGYNYGYTF	TGCGCCAGCAGCCCGGAACAGGGGTATAACTATGGCTACACCTTC
12	TRBJ1-1	.	TRBV7-7	.	CASSAQGTEAFF	TGTGCCAGCAGCGCACAGGGAACTGAAGCTTTCTTT
13	TRBJ1-5	.	TRBV28	.	CASTGSSNQPQHF	TGTGCCAGCACAGGGTCTAGCAATCAGCCCCAGCATTTT
13	TRBJ1-6	.	TRBV5-1	.	CASSLGDNSPLHF	TGCGCCAGCAGCTTGGGCGATAATTCACCCCTCCACTTT
16	TRBJ1-4	few	TRBV5-1	.	CASSLRGPMVNEKLFF	TGCGCCAGCAGCTTGAGGGGCCCGATGGTGAATGAAAAACTGTTTTTT
16	TRBJ2-7	.	TRBV27	TRBD1	CASSPTWTGETYEQYF	TGTGCCAGCAGCCCTACGTGGACAGGGGAAACCTACGAGCAGTACTTC
15	TRBJ1-3	.	TRBV13	TRBD1	CASSFRTGVGNTIYF	TGTGCCAGCAGCTTCAGGACAGGGGTTGGAAACACCATATATTTT
14	TRBJ2-5	.	TRBV7-3	.	CASSPGDSEETQYF	TGTGCCAGCAGCCCCGGTGACAGTGAAGAGACCCAGTACTTC
15	TRBJ2-7	.	TRBV5-1	TRBD1	CASSPGTGNSYEQYF	TGCGCCAGCAGCCCAGGGACAGGGAATTCCTACGAGCAGTACTTC
15	TRBJ2-7	.	TRBV4-2	.	CASSREVRGTYEQYF	TGTGCCAGCAGCCGAGAAGTGCGGGGCACCTACGAGCAGTACTTC
13	TRBJ2-7	few	TRBV6-4	.	CASSSSAQGEQYF	TGTGCCAGCAGTTCCAGCGCTCAAGGCGAGCAGTACTTC
15	TRBJ2-5	.	TRBV5-4	TRBD1	CASSLGQGAGETQYF	TGTGCCAGCAGCTTGGGGCAGGGGGCAGGAGAGACCCAGTACTTC
15	TRBJ1-1	once	TRBV5-4	.	CASSYGGQGPTEAFF	TGTGCCAGCAGCTATGGAGGTCAGGGGCCCACTGAAGCTTTCTTT
16	TRBJ2-7	.	TRBV29-1	.	CSVEDPDGGADYEQYF	TGCAGCGTTGAAGATCCTGACGGGGGTGCGGACTACGAGCAGTACTTC
14	TRBJ1-4	few	TRBV19	.	CAGGSDRANEKLFF	TGTGCCGGCGGTTCGGACAGAGCTAATGAAAAACTGTTTTTT
17	TRBJ2-1	.	TRBV18	TRBD2	CASSLEGTSGAYNEQFF	TGTGCCAGCTCACTAGAAGGGACTAGCGGGGCCTACAATGAGCAGTTCTTC
14	TRBJ1-1	.	TRBV14	.	CASSRGRWNTEAFF	TGTGCCAGCAGCAGAGGGAGATGGAACACTGAAGCTTTCTTT
15	TRBJ1-5	.	TRBV19	TRBD1	CASSSGGAGNQPQHF	TGTGCCAGTAGCTCAGGGGGCGCGGGTAATCAGCCCCAGCATTTT
14	TRBJ2-7	.	TRBV10-1	TRBD1	CASAPGQPSNEQYF	TGCGCCAGCGCCCCGGGACAGCCCAGCAACGAGCAGTACTTC
15	TRBJ2-7	.	TRBV18	.	CASSPPGGQRAEQYF	TGTGCCAGCTCACCACCGGGGGGGCAAAGGGCCGAGCAGTACTTC
18	TRBJ1-6	.	TRBV5-1	.	CASSLAPARPGPKEALHF	TGCGCCAGCAGCTTGGCCCCTGCCAGGCCGGGCCCTAAGGAGGCCCTCCACTTT
14	TRBJ1-4	.	TRBV30	.	CAWSVSATNEKLFF	TGTGCCTGGAGTGTATCAGCAACTAATGAAAAACTGTTTTTT
15	TRBJ1-1	.	TRBV18	TRBD1	CASSLGGTENTEAFF	TGTGCCAGCTCCCTTGGTGGGACAGAGAACACTGAAGCTTTCTTT
14	TRBJ2-4	.	TRBV11-2	TRBD2	CASSLGGLENIQYF	TGTGCCAGCAGCTTGGGGGGGTTGGAAAACATTCAGTACTTC
16	TRBJ2-6	.	TRBV7-2	.	CASSLGLSSGANVLTF	TGTGCCAGCAGCCTGGGACTTTCCTCTGGGGCCAACGTCCTGACTTTC
15	TRBJ1-3	.	TRBV6-2/TRBV6-3	.	CASSSPGHSGNTIYF	TGTGCCAGCAGCTCCCCAGGACACTCTGGAAACACCATATATTTT
14	TRBJ1-1	.	TRBV19	.	CASSFQGIATEAFF	TGTGCCAGTAGTTTCCAGGGTATCGCCACTGAAGCTTTCTTT
14	TRBJ1-5	.	TRBV4-1	.	CASSQESGRQPQHF	TGCGCCAGCAGCCAAGAAAGCGGACGTCAGCCCCAGCATTTT
13	TRBJ1-1	.	TRBV19	.	CASSRFMNTEAFF	TGTGCCAGTAGTCGGTTTATGAACACTGAAGCTTTCTTT
14	TRBJ1-1	.	TRBV3-1/TRBV3-2	.	CASSHSGVYTEAFF	TGTGCCAGCAGCCACTCAGGGGTTTACACTGAAGCTTTCTTT
14	TRBJ2-7	.	TRBV2	TRBD1	CASRGGQHSYEQYF	TGTGCCAGCAGAGGGGGACAGCACTCCTACGAGCAGTACTTC
16	TRBJ1-2	.	TRBV3-1/TRBV3-2	.	CASSHREAWRDNGYTF	TGTGCCAGCAGCCACCGAGAGGCTTGGAGGGATAATGGCTACACCTTC
16	TRBJ2-1	.	TRBV5-6	.	CASSLDLGSSYNEQFF	TGTGCCAGCAGCTTGGATTTAGGGAGCTCCTACAATGAGCAGTTCTTC
15	TRBJ2-1	.	TRBV7-2	TRBD2	CASSPAGLGRDEQFF	TGTGCCAGCAGCCCCGCGGGACTGGGGAGGGATGAGCAGTTCTTC
14	TRBJ1-4	.	TRBV7-9	.	CASSSTGQIEKLFF	TGTGCCAGCAGCTCTACCGGACAGATTGAAAAACTGTTTTTT
15	TRBJ1-2	.	TRBV4-3	.	CASSQDRGEAWGYTF	TGCGCCAGCAGCCAAGATCGGGGAGAGGCGTGGGGCTACACCTTC
13	TRBJ1-1	few	TRBV6-4	.	CASSGGGDTEAFF	TGTGCCAGCTCCGGGGGAGGGGACACTGAAGCTTTCTTT
16	TRBJ1-1	.	TRBV30	TRBD1	CAWSVPPTGRNTEAFF	TGTGCCTGGAGTGTACCGCCGACAGGGAGGAACACTGAAGCTTTCTTT
14	TRBJ2-5	.	TRBV29-1	.	CSVDLTGWGETQYF	TGCAGCGTCGACCTGACAGGCTGGGGGGAGACCCAGTACTTC
14	TRBJ1-1	once	TRBV7-8	.	CASSLGSMNTEAFF	TGTGCCAGCAGCTTAGGGAGCATGAACACTGAAGCTTTCTTT
13	TRBJ2-5	.	TRBV18	.	CASSEGLDQTQYF	TGTGCCAGCTCAGAAGGACTTGATCAGACCCAGTACTTC
12	TRBJ2-7	.	TRBV12-3/TRBV12-4	.	CASSFRNYEQYF	TGTGCCAGCAGTTTCAGAAACTACGAGCAGTACTTC
15	TRBJ1-1	.	TRBV18	TRBD1	CASSPLDRGRTEAFF	TGTGCCAGCTCGCCGTTAGACAGGGGACGAACTGAAGCTTTCTTT
13	TRBJ1-4	.	TRBV4-1	.	CASSQAGGKKLFF	TGCGCCAGCAGCCAAGCTGGCGGGAAAAAACTGTTTTTT